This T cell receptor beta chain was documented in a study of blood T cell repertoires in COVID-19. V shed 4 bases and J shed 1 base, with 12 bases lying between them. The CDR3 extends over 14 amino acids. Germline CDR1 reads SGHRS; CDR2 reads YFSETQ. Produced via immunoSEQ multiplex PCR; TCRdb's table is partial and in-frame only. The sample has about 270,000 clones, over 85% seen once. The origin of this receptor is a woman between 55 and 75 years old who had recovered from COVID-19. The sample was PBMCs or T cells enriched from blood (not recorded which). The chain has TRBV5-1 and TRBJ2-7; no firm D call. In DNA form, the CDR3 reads TGCGCCAGCAGCATTCAAGACAATTCCTACGAGCAGTACTTC. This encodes CASSIQDNSYEQYF.